This TCR beta chain was identified during a study of T cells after posttransplantation cyclophosphamide. Findings and caveats of the study: Later blood repertoires were often dominated by clones from the donor CD8+ memory compartment.

Cells defined as naive were viable CD3+CD4+ or CD3+CD8+ and CCR7+CD45RA+CD45RO-CD95-CD27+CD28+. Measured with immunoSEQ multiplex PCR; TCRdb has only the in-frame clones, and not every one. This sample carries tens of thousands of clones, roughly 97% of them seen once, and the ten largest clones take about 0.15%. As regards this clone: Its cognate antigen is unknown.

The CDR3 length is 14 residues. Germline V gene lookup returns CDR1 LNHDA and CDR2 SQIVND (reference sequence). V shed 4 bases and J shed 7 bases, with 13 bases lying between them. The chain combines TRBV19 with TRBJ1-4; D is ambiguous. The sequenced sample was naive CD4+ T cells sorted from PBMCs. This receptor was identified in a man between 45 and 60 years old in good health, CMV-negative, and a related stem cell transplant donor. The CDR3 sequence: CASSSHSAGEKLFF. The CDR3 DNA reads TGTGCCAGTAGTAGCCACAGCGCGGGTGAAAAACTGTTTTTT. The full variable domain, completed using reference TRBV19 and TRBJ1-4, is DGGITQSPKYLFRKEGQNVTLSCEQNLNHDAMYWYRQDPGQGLRLIYYSQIVNDFQKGDIAEGYSVSREKKESFPLTVTSAQKNPTAFYLCASSSHSAGEKLFFGSGTQLSVL.